Listed below are T cell receptor beta chains from one sample, sequenced in a study of OX40 agonist ivuxolimab in advanced cancers. The protocol was immunoSEQ multiplex PCR, while the TCRdb copy is restricted to in-frame clones and leaves out a portion. The repertoire holds over 60,000 clones, with 85% to 90% as singletons. Source: CD4+ or CD8+ T cells sorted from blood, taken in a trial of the OX40 agonist ivuxolimab. These receptors originate from an adult with an advanced solid tumor such as melanoma, head and neck, liver or kidney cancer. Both conserved end residues are part of each CDR3. A D gene is named only where the DNA matches it firmly. Clone sizes are given selectively: once, few, many, or a class where the clone is expanded.

d_gene: TRBD1
j_gene: TRBJ1-1
v_gene: TRBV25-1
abundance: once
CDR3nt: TGTGCCAGCAGTCCTCGGGACAGACAATCTGAAGCTTTCTTT
CDR3aa: CASSPRDRQSEAFF

d_gene: .
j_gene: TRBJ1-2
v_gene: TRBV7-2
abundance: .
CDR3nt: TGTGCCAGCAGCTTAGACAGGGCGAACTATGGCTACACCTTC
CDR3aa: CASSLDRANYGYTF

d_gene: .
j_gene: TRBJ2-3
v_gene: TRBV2
abundance: .
CDR3nt: TGTGCCAGCAGTGCTCTGGGAGATACGCAGTATTTT
CDR3aa: CASSALGDTQYF

d_gene: TRBD2
j_gene: TRBJ2-3
v_gene: TRBV5-6
abundance: .
CDR3nt: TGTGCCAGCACTCCTGGGTGGGCACTAGCGGGGGTAGATACGCAGTATTTT
CDR3aa: CASTPGWALAGVDTQYF

d_gene: .
j_gene: TRBJ2-7
v_gene: TRBV4-1
abundance: .
CDR3nt: TGCGCCAGCAGCCAGGCGGGGACCTACGAGCAGTACTTC
CDR3aa: CASSQAGTYEQYF

d_gene: TRBD1
j_gene: TRBJ2-7
v_gene: TRBV5-6
abundance: .
CDR3nt: TGTGCCAGCAGCCGTCCCGGGACAGGTACAGTGTACGAGCAGTACTTC
CDR3aa: CASSRPGTGTVYEQYF

d_gene: .
j_gene: TRBJ1-1
v_gene: TRBV7-2
abundance: .
CDR3nt: TGTGCCAGCAGCAAGGGGGTATTGAACACTGAAGCTTTCTTT
CDR3aa: CASSKGVLNTEAFF

d_gene: TRBD1
j_gene: TRBJ1-2
v_gene: TRBV5-5
abundance: .
CDR3nt: TGTGCCAGCAGCTTGAACAGGGGGCTCGGTGGCTACACCTTC
CDR3aa: CASSLNRGLGGYTF

d_gene: .
j_gene: TRBJ2-7
v_gene: TRBV9
abundance: .
CDR3nt: TGTGCCAGCAGCGTAGATGGGACCGCGGGGGAGCAGTACTTC
CDR3aa: CASSVDGTAGEQYF

d_gene: .
j_gene: TRBJ2-7
v_gene: TRBV7-2
abundance: .
CDR3nt: TGTGCCAGCAGCTCGCGGCTACAGGGTCCCTACGAGCAGTACTTC
CDR3aa: CASSSRLQGPYEQYF

d_gene: .
j_gene: TRBJ1-6
v_gene: TRBV5-1
abundance: .
CDR3nt: TGCGCCAGCAGCAACCAGGTGGGGGGTAATTCACCCCTCCACTTT
CDR3aa: CASSNQVGGNSPLHF

d_gene: TRBD1
j_gene: TRBJ2-1
v_gene: TRBV5-1
abundance: once
CDR3nt: TGCGCCAGCAGCGGGGACAGGGGAGAGTACAATGAGCAGTTCTTC
CDR3aa: CASSGDRGEYNEQFF

d_gene: .
j_gene: TRBJ2-7
v_gene: TRBV28
abundance: .
CDR3nt: TGTGCCAGCAGTTTATCCGTCGGGAGCTACGAGCAGTACTTC
CDR3aa: CASSLSVGSYEQYF

d_gene: TRBD1
j_gene: TRBJ2-1
v_gene: TRBV7-2
abundance: .
CDR3nt: TGTGCCAGCAGCTTAGGGGACAGGGAGTTCGGTGAGCAGTTCTTC
CDR3aa: CASSLGDREFGEQFF

d_gene: .
j_gene: TRBJ2-2
v_gene: TRBV5-6
abundance: .
CDR3nt: TGTGCCAGCAGCTGGTCCGCCGGGGAGCTGTTTTTT
CDR3aa: CASSWSAGELFF

d_gene: .
j_gene: TRBJ1-1
v_gene: TRBV19
abundance: .
CDR3nt: TGTGCCAGTAGCTTAGAAGGGGAGAACACTGAAGCTTTCTTT
CDR3aa: CASSLEGENTEAFF

d_gene: .
j_gene: TRBJ1-1
v_gene: TRBV15
abundance: .
CDR3nt: TGTGCCACCAGCAGATTAGATCGAGAAACTGAAGCTTTCTTT
CDR3aa: CATSRLDRETEAFF

d_gene: TRBD1
j_gene: TRBJ1-1
v_gene: TRBV7-9
abundance: .
CDR3nt: TGTGCCAGCAGCTTACGACAGGGCGACACTGAAGCTTTCTTT
CDR3aa: CASSLRQGDTEAFF

d_gene: TRBD1
j_gene: TRBJ2-5
v_gene: TRBV5-1
abundance: once
CDR3nt: TGCGCCAGCAGCCCTGGCCTGACAGGGGGCAGGGAGACCCAGTACTTC
CDR3aa: CASSPGLTGGRETQYF

d_gene: .
j_gene: TRBJ1-5
v_gene: TRBV28
abundance: few
CDR3nt: TGTGCCACCAGACCCGGGACACCTCTTAATAGCAATCAGCCCCAGCATTTT
CDR3aa: CATRPGTPLNSNQPQHF

d_gene: TRBD1
j_gene: TRBJ2-3
v_gene: TRBV5-1
abundance: .
CDR3nt: TGCGCCAGCAGCTCGGACAGGGAAGAGTATTTT
CDR3aa: CASSSDREEYF

d_gene: TRBD1
j_gene: TRBJ1-1
v_gene: TRBV7-9
abundance: .
CDR3nt: TGTGCCAGCAGACGACAGGGAAACACTGAAGCTTTCTTT
CDR3aa: CASRRQGNTEAFF

d_gene: .
j_gene: TRBJ1-2
v_gene: TRBV29-1
abundance: .
CDR3nt: TGCAGCGTTGCACAGGACAGAAATGGCTACACCTTC
CDR3aa: CSVAQDRNGYTF

d_gene: .
j_gene: TRBJ1-1
v_gene: TRBV21-1
abundance: .
CDR3nt: TGTGCCAGCAGCAAAGGGGGGAACACTGAAGCTTTCTTT
CDR3aa: CASSKGGNTEAFF